The rows below give T cell receptor beta chains drawn from one sample of a study of blood T cell repertoires in COVID-19. Assay: immunoSEQ multiplex PCR; the TCRdb copy retains only in-frame clones and omits some. The table lists about 270,000 clones, roughly 86% of them singletons, with around 1.6% in the top ten. Material for sequencing was peripheral blood. The receptors shown here come from a woman aged 60-75 years who had recovered from COVID-19. CDR3s leave out the opening cysteine and the closing phenylalanine or tryptophan. The order of the fields is D gene, V gene, J gene, CDR3 protein. The D gene is left open where the match is weak.

>.|TRBV24-1|TRBJ1-2
ATSERGRNYGYT
>TRBD1|TRBV19|TRBJ1-2
ASSTWTGINGYT
>TRBD1|TRBV5-8|TRBJ1-4
ASSFGQGGEKLF
>.|TRBV4-2|TRBJ2-3
ASSQEVGGAADTQY
>TRBD1|TRBV9|TRBJ2-7
ASSVGQGGYEQY
>.|TRBV5-1|TRBJ2-2
ASMGGSGSTGELF
>.|TRBV6-1|TRBJ1-1
ASSTHRSEAF
>.|TRBV5-4|TRBJ2-1
ASIGDLYNEQF
>.|TRBV7-9|TRBJ1-2
ASSRLFQNRGYGYT
>.|TRBV9|TRBJ1-2
ASSVVVGVGYT
>TRBD1|TRBV11-2|TRBJ2-7
ASSPDRDRGHEQY
>.|TRBV4-2|TRBJ2-4
ASSQLTGQGGGRGDIQY
>TRBD1|TRBV7-3|TRBJ1-2
ASSPNPTGADGYGYT
>TRBD2|TRBV5-1|TRBJ2-4
ASSLAPDPGRGAKNIQY
>.|TRBV28|TRBJ2-1
AISDYSYNEQF
>TRBD2|TRBV7-8|TRBJ2-3
ASSLVTSGGDDTQY
>.|TRBV12-3/TRBV12-4|TRBJ2-2
ASRESGSGELF
>.|TRBV9|TRBJ2-7
ASSVGTDLFEQY
>TRBD1|TRBV28|TRBJ1-5
ASSFLPDRGNQPQH
>.|TRBV13|TRBJ2-7
ASSLGIWEAVSYEQY
>.|TRBV2|TRBJ1-6
ASRTSGVSSPLH
>TRBD1|TRBV5-4|TRBJ2-4
ASSVPGGRAKNIQY
>TRBD1|TRBV28|TRBJ1-6
ASSRTGIDPPLH
>.|TRBV3-1/TRBV3-2|TRBJ2-3
ASSPARSRSTDTQY
>TRBD1|TRBV6-5|TRBJ1-2
ASSRDRNYGYT
>TRBD2|TRBV29-1|TRBJ2-7
SVLTSGGAEQY
>.|TRBV28|TRBJ1-1
ASSLSGRAAF
>TRBD2|TRBV2|TRBJ2-5
ASGSRAGGAQETQY
>TRBD2|TRBV7-3|TRBJ2-5
ASSLAASGATQY
>.|TRBV7-2|TRBJ2-7
ASSARDFPYYEQY
>.|TRBV5-5|TRBJ2-3
ASSQGQISTDTQY
>TRBD1|TRBV28|TRBJ2-7
ASSFDRGPYEQY
>.|TRBV27|TRBJ1-6
ASMGSRVGNSPLH
>.|TRBV11-1|TRBJ2-7
ASSPGHYEQY
>.|TRBV9|TRBJ2-3
ASSVAGRPDTQY
>.|TRBV27|TRBJ2-5
ASMEGGTTQETQY
>TRBD1|TRBV2|TRBJ1-5
ASSGTGDQPQH
>.|TRBV4-1|TRBJ2-6
ASSQDREVAGLSGANVLT
>TRBD2|TRBV7-3|TRBJ2-5
ASSPLGLTEETQY
>TRBD1|TRBV24-1|TRBJ1-2
ATSEPQDRTEGYT
>.|TRBV6-5|TRBJ2-1
ASSGRDTTYNEQF
>.|TRBV5-1|TRBJ2-2
ASSRTEGGTGELF
>TRBD1|TRBV19|TRBJ1-1
ASSPGEDRGSTEAF
>.|TRBV4-1|TRBJ1-2
ASSPAGGVNYGYT
>.|TRBV19|TRBJ2-5
ASSTVGETQY
>TRBD2|TRBV10-2|TRBJ2-1
ASKGLAGRNEQF
>.|TRBV5-4|TRBJ2-5
ASSLVGGGETQY
>TRBD2|TRBV7-3|TRBJ2-5
ASSGGGSDETQY
>.|TRBV9|TRBJ2-1
ASSPRRDTYNEQF
>TRBD1|TRBV9|TRBJ2-2
ASSVGQGARAGELF
>.|TRBV19|TRBJ2-6
ASSRLVSGANVLT
>.|TRBV19|TRBJ1-6
ASSLTASNSPLH
>.|TRBV19|TRBJ2-3
ASRGAGTDTQY
>TRBD2|TRBV7-3|TRBJ2-1
ASSETSGGYYNEQF
>TRBD1|TRBV7-9|TRBJ2-2
ASSQGQGADGELF